These T cell receptor beta chains were read from a single sample in a study of cytomegalovirus exposure and HLA in healthy donors. Here immunoSEQ multiplex PCR was the method, and the copy in TCRdb shows in-frame clones only, minus some. The sample has around 140,000 clones, nearly 90% seen once; the top ten hold around 0.51%. Material: PBMCs. These receptors were obtained from a woman aged 35 to 49 in good health and CMV-seronegative. CDR3s include the opening cysteine and the closing phenylalanine or tryptophan.

v_call: TRBV11-2
j_call: TRBJ1-4
cdr3_aa: CASSFGGRQKLFF

v_call: TRBV7-9
j_call: TRBJ2-3
cdr3_aa: CASSSGLSTDTQYF

v_call: TRBV7-2
j_call: TRBJ2-5
cdr3_aa: CASSLGRVQETQYF

v_call: TRBV6-5
j_call: TRBJ1-1
cdr3_aa: CASSPRGQYTEAFF

v_call: TRBV11-1
j_call: TRBJ2-7
cdr3_aa: CASSRTSGGSYEQYF

v_call: TRBV5-1
j_call: TRBJ2-3
cdr3_aa: CASSLGQEAYTDTQYF

v_call: TRBV10-1
j_call: TRBJ2-6
cdr3_aa: CASNSIGGSGANVLTF

v_call: TRBV28
j_call: TRBJ2-7
cdr3_aa: CASSQQGRYEQYF

v_call: TRBV18
j_call: TRBJ1-3
cdr3_aa: CASSATDSSGNTIYF

v_call: TRBV4-3
j_call: TRBJ1-2
cdr3_aa: CASSQGTGDYGYTF

v_call: TRBV5-6
j_call: TRBJ2-1
cdr3_aa: CASSLYTGKNEQFF

v_call: TRBV5-4
j_call: TRBJ2-3
cdr3_aa: CASSLLGGPKDTQYF

v_call: TRBV11-3
j_call: TRBJ2-3
cdr3_aa: CASSPVSFTDTQYF

v_call: TRBV2
j_call: TRBJ1-4
cdr3_aa: CASFLQGGTNEKLFF

v_call: TRBV11-2
j_call: TRBJ2-1
cdr3_aa: CASSSTRREFVYNEQFF

v_call: TRBV29-1
j_call: TRBJ1-2
cdr3_aa: CSVEDRETGYYGYTF

v_call: TRBV14
j_call: TRBJ2-1
cdr3_aa: CASSRRSGSSYNEQFF

v_call: TRBV4-2
j_call: TRBJ2-2
cdr3_aa: CASSQGGRGTGELFF

v_call: TRBV7-9
j_call: TRBJ2-2
cdr3_aa: CASSGRTSGTSELFF

v_call: TRBV7-3
j_call: TRBJ2-3
cdr3_aa: CASSRFQGGGSTTDTQYF

v_call: TRBV27
j_call: TRBJ2-7
cdr3_aa: CASRPGQGFHEQYF

v_call: TRBV28
j_call: NA
cdr3_aa: CASSFPLQGIGYEQYF

v_call: TRBV6-5
j_call: TRBJ2-1
cdr3_aa: CASSPGTGVSAEQFF

v_call: TRBV7-8
j_call: TRBJ1-1
cdr3_aa: CASSPRGRFTEAFF

v_call: TRBV19
j_call: TRBJ1-1
cdr3_aa: CASSGQTNTEAFF

v_call: TRBV13
j_call: TRBJ2-7
cdr3_aa: CASSWTGDEQYF

v_call: TRBV7-8
j_call: TRBJ2-7
cdr3_aa: CASSLGGGRSYEQYF

v_call: TRBV28
j_call: NA
cdr3_aa: CASSIEAGGGYEQYF

v_call: TRBV6-6
j_call: TRBJ2-5
cdr3_aa: CASKVGREKETQYF

v_call: TRBV5-1
j_call: TRBJ2-5
cdr3_aa: CASSLAGVEETQYF

v_call: TRBV7-9
j_call: TRBJ1-4
cdr3_aa: CASSWTENEKLFF

v_call: TRBV11-2
j_call: TRBJ2-1
cdr3_aa: CASSNLAGGNEQFF

v_call: TRBV6-6
j_call: TRBJ2-5
cdr3_aa: CASKATGGQETQYF

v_call: TRBV21-1
j_call: TRBJ2-7
cdr3_aa: CADRTSGSYEQYF

v_call: TRBV4-2
j_call: TRBJ2-1
cdr3_aa: CASSQLAGGLNEQFF

v_call: TRBV21-1
j_call: TRBJ2-7
cdr3_aa: CASVVSPGLVKACYEQYF

v_call: TRBV6-6
j_call: TRBJ1-1
cdr3_aa: CASSDGTGMNTEAFF

v_call: TRBV7-2
j_call: TRBJ2-1
cdr3_aa: CASSLGLAEGNEQFF

v_call: TRBV7-9
j_call: TRBJ2-5
cdr3_aa: CSSSLAGVETQYF

v_call: TRBV11-2
j_call: TRBJ2-3
cdr3_aa: CASSLGGADTQYF

v_call: TRBV6-1
j_call: TRBJ2-1
cdr3_aa: CASSVPGLAGLHEQFF

v_call: TRBV29-1
j_call: TRBJ2-1
cdr3_aa: CSVEVVHSRSYNEQFF

v_call: TRBV2
j_call: TRBJ1-3
cdr3_aa: CASSETGGRGNTIYF

v_call: TRBV6-1
j_call: TRBJ1-3
cdr3_aa: CASRTYRTGNTIYF

v_call: TRBV6-1
j_call: TRBJ2-2
cdr3_aa: CASIYRGAGELFF

v_call: TRBV11-3
j_call: TRBJ2-7
cdr3_aa: CASSFSGSLGEQYF

v_call: TRBV6-5
j_call: TRBJ1-2
cdr3_aa: CASSYRTGGHGYTF

v_call: TRBV11-2
j_call: NA
cdr3_aa: CASSHGTSGHYEQYF